This T cell receptor (beta chain) was recovered during a study of blood T cell repertoires in COVID-19. Using immunoSEQ multiplex PCR, the repertoire was profiled, and TCRdb retains in-frame clones only, with some absent. Among fewer than 150,000 clones listed, approximately 86% were seen once. The junction had 16 bases not matched to a gene; V was cut back by 4 bases and J by 4 bases. There are 17 residues in the CDR3. From germline, CDR1 is SGDLS and CDR2 YYNGEE. V and J are TRBV9 and TRBJ1-2, with 7 bases matching TRBD1. This TCR derives from a woman aged 45-59 years who had recovered from COVID-19. Input material: peripheral blood. The CDR3 nucleotides are TGTGCCAGCAGCCCATCATCCCAGGGGGACAGTCCCTATGGCTACACCTTC. This encodes CASSPSSQGDSPYGYTF. The variable domain in full, with the rest retrieved from reference TRBV9 and TRBJ1-2, is DSGVTQTPKHLITATGQRVTLRCSPRSGDLSVYWYQQSLDQGLQFLIQYYNGEERAKGNILERFSAQQFPDLHSELNLSSLELGDSALYFCASSPSSQGDSPYGYTFGSGTRLTVV.